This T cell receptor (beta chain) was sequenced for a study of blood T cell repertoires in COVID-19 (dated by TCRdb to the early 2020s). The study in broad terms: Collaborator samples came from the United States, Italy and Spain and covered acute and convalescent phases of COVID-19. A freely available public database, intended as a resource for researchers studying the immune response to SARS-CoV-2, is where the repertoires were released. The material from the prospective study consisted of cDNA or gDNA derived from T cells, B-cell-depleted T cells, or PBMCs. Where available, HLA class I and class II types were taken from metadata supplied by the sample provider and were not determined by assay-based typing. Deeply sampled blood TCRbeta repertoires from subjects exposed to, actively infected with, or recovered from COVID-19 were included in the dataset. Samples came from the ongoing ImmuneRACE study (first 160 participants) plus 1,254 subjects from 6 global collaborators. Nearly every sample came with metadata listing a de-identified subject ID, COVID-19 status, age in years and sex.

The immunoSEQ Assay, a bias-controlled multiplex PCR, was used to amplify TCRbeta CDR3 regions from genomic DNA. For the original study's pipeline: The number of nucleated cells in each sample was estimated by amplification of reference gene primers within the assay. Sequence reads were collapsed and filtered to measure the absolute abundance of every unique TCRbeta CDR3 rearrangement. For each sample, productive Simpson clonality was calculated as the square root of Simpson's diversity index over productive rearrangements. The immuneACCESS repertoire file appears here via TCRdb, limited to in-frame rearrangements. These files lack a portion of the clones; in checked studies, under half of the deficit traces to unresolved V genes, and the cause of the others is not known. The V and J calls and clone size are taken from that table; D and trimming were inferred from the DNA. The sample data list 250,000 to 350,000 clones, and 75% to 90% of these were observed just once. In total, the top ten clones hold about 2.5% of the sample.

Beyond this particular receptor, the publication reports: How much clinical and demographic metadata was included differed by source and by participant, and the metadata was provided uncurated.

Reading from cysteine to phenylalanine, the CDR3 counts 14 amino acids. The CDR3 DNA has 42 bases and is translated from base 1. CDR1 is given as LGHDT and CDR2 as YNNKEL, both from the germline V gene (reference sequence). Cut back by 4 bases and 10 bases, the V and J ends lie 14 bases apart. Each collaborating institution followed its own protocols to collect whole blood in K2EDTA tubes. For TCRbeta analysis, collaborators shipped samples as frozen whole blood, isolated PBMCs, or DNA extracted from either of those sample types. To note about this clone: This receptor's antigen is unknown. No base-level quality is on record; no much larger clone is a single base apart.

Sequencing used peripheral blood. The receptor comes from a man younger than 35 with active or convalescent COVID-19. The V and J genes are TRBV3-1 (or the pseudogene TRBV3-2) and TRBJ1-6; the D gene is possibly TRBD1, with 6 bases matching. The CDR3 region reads CASSLGRGRSPLHF. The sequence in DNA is TGTGCCAGCAGCCTTGGGCGGGGGCGGTCACCCCTCCACTTT.